The 30 T cell receptor beta chains below were found in one sample sequenced in a study of CD8 T cells in Susac syndrome (dated by TCRdb to the late 2010s). The protocol used for the library was the immunoSEQ multiplex PCR assay. RNA was extracted using the RNeasy kit, and about 0.45 to 1 microgram was reverse transcribed with random hexamers. In-frame beta chains were kept once TCRdb had trimmed the public reads at Q25 with fastp and called clones with MiXCR. Rows with a matching CDR3 protein are joined into one entry that keeps the most common DNA and genes. For this sample there are approximately 150,000 distinct CDR3 sequences; roughly 95% appear just once. The ten largest make up under 0.095% of the sample. Sequencing was performed on CD4+ T cells from PBMCs. The receptor set was obtained from a human donor in good health.

This chain joins TRBV7-9 and TRBJ2-3; 9 bases map to TRBD2. J gave up 3 bases and V 4 bases, and 5 bases lay outside the gene matches. The CDR3 consists of 15 residues. Germline CDR1 SEHNR, CDR2 FQNEAQ (reference sequence). The CDR3: CASSYSGRLTDTQYF. The CDR3 DNA reads TGTGCCAGCAGCTATAGCGGGAGATTGACAGATACGCAGTATTTT.

The chain carries TRBV19 and TRBJ1-2; D unresolved. The germline V gene encodes CDR1 LNHDA and CDR2 SQIVND (reference sequence). CDR3 size: 15 residues. Trimming removed 6 bases from V and 1 base from J, with 15 bases in between. The CDR3 region has the DNA TGTGCCAGTAGCCCCGGGCTCCTCCTTAACTATGGCTACACCTTC. Amino acids: CASSPGLLLNYGYTF.

The chain uses TRBV12-3 or TRBV12-4 and TRBJ2-3; the match to TRBD1 covers 7 bases. The CDR3 is 16 residues long. J lost 3 bases, V lost 6 bases, and 12 bases had no gene match. The CDR3 region has the DNA TGTGCCAGCAGGGCTTTGAGACAGGGATGGACAGATACGCAGTATTTT. The encoded protein is CASRALRQGWTDTQYF.

The chain uses TRBV20-1 and TRBJ2-2; unclear D gene. V was clipped by 1 base and J by 7 bases, with 13 bases between them. Germline values: CDR1 DFQATT, CDR2 SNEGSKA (reference sequence). The CDR3 consists of 14 residues. The CDR3 nucleotides read TGCAGTGCTAGAGCCTACTCCTCCGGCGGGGAGCTGTTTTTT. The encoded protein is CSARAYSSGGELFF.

The CDR3 sequence is CASSKGTDSYEQYF. The CDR3 DNA is TGTGCCAGCAGCAAAGGGACAGACTCCTACGAGCAGTACTTC. The chain is built from TRBV21-1 and TRBJ2-7; no check of the table's D call, TRBD1, against the DNA was made. TRBV21-1 is marked as a pseudogene. This CDR3 is 14 amino acids long.

The V call is TRBV7-9, the J call TRBJ1-1; 8 bases line up with TRBD1. The germline CDR1 and CDR2 sequences are SEHNR and FQNEAQ (reference sequence). Trimming at V came to 3 bases and at J to 2 bases, leaving 8 bases not matched to a gene. This CDR3 is 16 amino acids long. The DNA of the CDR3 is TGTGCCAGCAGCTTTAGCCAGGGGACAGGAAACACTGAAGCTTTCTTT. Translating gives CASSFSQGTGNTEAFF.

This sequence joins TRBV5-1 and TRBJ2-1, with TRBD2 identical over 13 bases. This CDR3 comprises 18 residues. CDR1 and CDR2 (germline): SGHRS, YFSETQ. V trimming: 4 bases; J trimming: 6 bases; junction bases outside the gene matches: 13. The CDR3: CASSPILAGGLSGNEQFF. The CDR3 DNA follows: TGCGCCAGCAGCCCCATACTAGCGGGAGGGCTCTCGGGCAATGAGCAGTTCTTC.

V gene TRBV12-3 or TRBV12-4 combines with J gene TRBJ1-1; D might be TRBD1 (5 bases). Deletions cut 3 bases from V and 3 bases from J, with 11 bases between. This CDR3 is 14 amino acids long. The CDR3 DNA reads as TGTGCCAGCAGTTTCCTCTCGGGGGACACTGAAGCTTTCTTT. Amino acids: CASSFLSGDTEAFF.

The chain joins TRBV5-1 to TRBJ1-2; 7 bases are a match to TRBD1. The V segment lost 3 bases and the J segment 4 bases; nucleotides outside the gene matches: 6. Germline V CDR1 and CDR2: SGHRS, YFSETQ. The CDR3 consists of 14 residues. Here the CDR3 DNA reads TGCGCCAGCAGCTCTACGACAGGGACCTATGGCTACACCTTC. Its translation: CASSSTTGTYGYTF.

This chain joins TRBV5-6 and TRBJ1-5; D remains unclear. The CDR3 is 18 residues long. The germline V gene has CDR1 SGHDT and CDR2 YYEEEE. V lost 0 bases, J lost 0 bases, and 16 bases lay in between. CDR3 nucleotides: TGTGCCAGCAGCTTGGGACTGACCTATCCCTATAGCAATCAGCCCCAGCATTTT. It encodes CASSLGLTYPYSNQPQHF.

J is TRBJ1-1 and V is TRBV6-1, with D uncertain. Germline V gene lookup returns CDR1 MNHNS and CDR2 SASEGT. This CDR3 contains 15 residues. V shed 0 bases and J shed 6 bases, with 14 bases lying between them. The CDR3, as DNA: TGTGCCAGCAGTGAAGCGGTGGGCCCCACATCTGAAGCTTTCTTT. This gives the protein CASSEAVGPTSEAFF.

The chain employs TRBV25-1 and TRBJ2-2; 11 nucleotides align to TRBD2. Losses at the gene ends were 6 bases for V and 6 bases for J; bases not matched to a gene: 3. The CDR3 is 14 amino acids. CDR1 MGHDK and CDR2 SYGVNS come from the germline V gene. This CDR3 is CASRASGRSGELFF. CDR3 DNA sequence: TGTGCCAGCAGGGCTAGCGGGAGGTCCGGGGAGCTGTTTTTT.

The chain uses TRBV20-1 and TRBJ2-5; D uncertain. Germline CDR1 is DFQATT and CDR2 is SNEGSKA (reference sequence). This CDR3 has 13 residues. V lost 1 base and J 3 bases, leaving 9 bases between the germline ends. CDR3 sequence: CSARVSGEETQYF. CDR3 nucleotides: TGCAGTGCTAGAGTTTCCGGAGAAGAGACCCAGTACTTC.

V usage is TRBV10-3 and J usage is TRBJ1-3; a weak D match, TRBD1 (5 bases). V was pared by 3 bases and J by 2 bases, with 11 bases between. Looked up from germline, CDR1 is ENHRY and CDR2 is SYGVKD. This CDR3 has 15 residues. In DNA, the CDR3 is TGTGCCATCAGTGATTCCGGGACGGCTGGAAACACCATATATTTT. Translation gives CAISDSGTAGNTIYF.

This chain links TRBV29-1 with TRBJ1-2; tentatively, D is TRBD1 (6 bases). The CDR3 loop spans 13 amino acids. Germline V lookup: CDR1 SQVTM, CDR2 ANQGSEA. Trimming left V 0 bases short and J 6 bases short, with 11 bases between. The CDR3 DNA sequence: TGCAGCGTTGAAGAGTGGTCAGGGGATGGCTACACCTTC. It specifies CSVEEWSGDGYTF.

The chain recombines TRBV27 with TRBJ2-2, with 8 positions matching TRBD2. The CDR3 is made up of 16 amino acids. Unmatched junction bases numbered 7, after V lost 1 base and J lost 6 bases. CDR1 is MNHEY and CDR2 is SMNVEV in the germline V gene (reference sequence). CDR3: CASSLLIGRAAGELFF. The DNA of the CDR3 is TGTGCCAGCAGTTTATTAATCGGGAGGGCGGCCGGGGAGCTGTTTTTT.

The chain links TRBV29-1 to TRBJ2-4, with 9 bases that match TRBD1. CDR1 is SQVTM and CDR2 is ANQGSEA in the germline V gene. The CDR3 is 16 residues long. Trimming at V came to 1 base and at J to 3 bases, leaving 7 bases not matched to a gene. The CDR3 DNA is TGCAGCGTTGAAGGTTCCCGGGACAGGGACAAAAACATTCAGTACTTC. Protein sequence: CSVEGSRDRDKNIQYF. The complete variable domain, with remaining parts taken from reference TRBV29-1 and TRBJ2-4, reads SAVISQKPSRDICQRGTSLTIQCQVDSQVTMMFWYRQQPGQSLTLIATANQGSEATYESGFVIDKFPISRPNLTFSTLTVSNMSPEDSSIYLCSVEGSRDRDKNIQYFGAGTRLSVL.

The chain has TRBV7-2 and TRBJ1-3; D possibly corresponds to TRBD1 (5 bases). V lost 5 bases and J lost 2, with 13 bases in between. This CDR3 is 15 amino acids long. Germline-derived CDR1 and CDR2 are SGHTA and FQGNSA. CDR3 region: CASSPGTRAGNTIYF. CDR3 sequence (DNA): TGTGCCAGCAGCCCCGGGACCCGGGCTGGAAACACCATATATTTT.

As for this clonotype: A read error may account for a junction end that differs from germline. The chain links TRBV25-1 to TRBJ2-7, with TRBD2 identical over 11 bases. In germline, CDR1 is MGHDK, CDR2 SYGVNS. The CDR3 is 14 residues long. In DNA form, the CDR3 reads TGTGCCAGCCGTGATAGCGGGAGGGCCTACGAGCAGTACTTC. Residues: CASRDSGRAYEQYF.

The chain has TRBV29-1 and TRBJ2-2; 16 nucleotides line up with TRBD2. V lost 3 bases and J lost 7; bases outside the gene matches: 5. CDR3 length equals 16 residues. CDR1 SQVTM and CDR2 ANQGSEA come from the germline V gene. CDR3 loop: CSVDGTSGRASGELFF. The CDR3 DNA sequence: TGCAGCGTTGACGGGACTAGCGGGAGGGCCAGCGGGGAGCTGTTTTTT.

Turning to this clonotype: A junction end diverges from the germline sequence, so it may reflect a read error. This chain joins TRBV30 and TRBJ1-2, with a possible D match to TRBD1 (6 bases). Germline lookup yields CDR1 GTSNPN and CDR2 SVGIG (reference sequence). CDR3 length equals 12 residues. The CDR3 nucleotides read TGCGCTGGGGGCAGGGACGCCTATGGCTACACCTTC. Translating it yields CAGGRDAYGYTF.

The chain recombines TRBV5-6 with TRBJ2-7, with D perhaps matching TRBD2 (6 bases). Trimming shortened V by 1 base and J by 3 bases, and 14 bases separated the two germline ends. CDR1 and CDR2 from the germline V gene are SGHDT and YYEEEE. There are 15 residues in the CDR3. CDR3 sequence (DNA): TGTGCCAGCAGCTTGCTGGGGGAGGCCGACTACGAGCAGTACTTC. It specifies CASSLLGEADYEQYF.

This sequence joins TRBV6-1 and TRBJ2-1; a weak D match, TRBD2 (6 bases). There are 16 residues in the CDR3. Trimming left V 0 bases short and J 7 bases short, with 16 bases between. CDR1 and CDR2 from the germline V gene are MNHNS and SASEGT. CDR3 amino acids: CASSEARGPGGNEQFF. CDR3 DNA sequence: TGTGCCAGCAGTGAAGCCCGAGGGCCCGGAGGGAATGAGCAGTTCTTC.

This sequence joins TRBV3-1 and TRBJ1-2; D is undetermined. Germline CDR1 reads LGHDT; CDR2 reads YNNKEL (reference sequence). V lost 1 base to trimming and J lost 1 base, with 4 bases between them. This CDR3 contains 13 residues. The chain's CDR3 is CASSQVSNYGYTF. The CDR3 region has the DNA TGTGCCAGCAGCCAAGTCAGTAACTATGGCTACACCTTC.

The chain links TRBV7-2 to TRBJ2-1; 12 bases are a match to TRBD1. Per the germline V gene, CDR1 is SGHTA and CDR2 is FQGNSA. The CDR3 runs to 16 residues. With 6 bases clipped from V and 5 bases from J, the junction kept 8 bases outside the gene matches. The CDR3 bases are TGTGCCAGCAGGCTTCAAGGGACAGGGGGCCACAATGAGCAGTTCTTC. This sequence encodes CASRLQGTGGHNEQFF.

This clonotype was picked up a small number of times. The genes are TRBV3-1 and TRBJ2-5, with D unresolved. Trimming took 0 bases from V and 5 from J, leaving 10 bases between them. CDR3 size: 14 residues. Germline V gene sequence: CDR1 LGHDT, CDR2 YNNKEL (reference sequence). The CDR3 region has the DNA TGTGCCAGCAGCCAAGAACTTGGAAGCGAGACCCAGTACTTC. It codes for CASSQELGSETQYF.

A remark on this clonotype: One end of the junction is discordant with germline, which a read error may explain. The chain couples TRBV11-2 to TRBJ2-5; D might be TRBD1 (6 bases). In germline, CDR1 is SGHAT, CDR2 FQNNGV. This CDR3 has 11 amino acids. DNA for the CDR3: TGTGCCAGCAGTTTAGGGGGGACCCAGTACTTC. This gives the protein CASSLGGTQYF. The whole variable domain, filled in from reference TRBV11-2 and TRBJ2-5, reads EAGVAQSPRYKIIEKRQSVAFWCNPISGHATLYWYQQILGQGPKLLIQFQNNGVVDDSQLPKDRFSAERLKGVDSTLKIQPAKLEDSAVYLCASSLGGTQYFGPGTRLLVL.

The chain is built from TRBV10-3 and TRBJ2-5; weak D call: TRBD2 (5 bases). CDR3 length: 13 amino acids. V was clipped by 4 bases and J by 2 bases, with 8 bases between them. CDR1 ENHRY and CDR2 SYGVKD come from the germline V gene. The CDR3 spells CAISGTSQETQYF. In DNA, the CDR3 is TGTGCCATCAGTGGGACTTCTCAAGAGACCCAGTACTTC.

The genes are TRBV28 and TRBJ2-1, with 8 bases identical to TRBD2. Germline V CDR1 and CDR2: MDHEN, SYDVKM. The junction had 1 base not matched to a gene; V was cut back by 1 base and J by 2 bases. This CDR3 spans 15 amino acids. CDR3 protein: CASSLYGRAYNEQFF. As DNA, the CDR3 is TGTGCCAGCAGTTTATACGGGAGGGCCTACAATGAGCAGTTCTTC.

V is TRBV2 and J is TRBJ2-4; D uncertain. Trimming pared 2 bases from V and 10 bases from J, leaving 6 bases between. The germline CDR1 and CDR2 sequences are SNHLY and FYNNEI. The CDR3 is 11 residues long. The CDR3 DNA reads TGTGCCAGCAGTGAAACAGTAATTCAGTACTTC. Amino acid sequence: CASSETVIQYF.